These 22 T cell receptor beta chains originate from one sample sequenced in a study of T cells in women clearing cervical HPV infection. Method: immunoSEQ multiplex PCR; TCRdb's copy keeps in-frame clones and lacks some. This sample's table reports tens of thousands of clones. The sample taken for sequencing was blood buffy coat. Receptors were obtained from a woman aged 18-70 years with a cervical HPV16 infection that either progressed to CIN3+ or cleared (not recorded which).

About this clone: The CDR3 end falls 3 residues outside the read, so it is completed with the germline J gene. The rearrangement joins TRBV23-1 to TRBJ2-7; D remains unclear. TRBV23-1 is marked as an open reading frame, function uncertain. The ends were cut back, 0 bases at V and 1 base at J, with 7 bases in the middle. The CDR3 is 14 amino acids. The sequenced part of the CDR3 DNA is TGCGCCAGCAGTCAATCGGTCAGATCCTACGAG. This encodes CASSQSVRSYE. The entire CDR3 reads CASSQSVRSYEQYF.

To note about this clone: Read sequence stops 3 residues before the CDR3 end, and the germline J gene provides the missing end. V gene TRBV12-3 or TRBV12-4 combines with J gene TRBJ2-7, with unresolved D. The CDR3 spans 12 residues. The V and J ends lost 5 bases and 3 bases respectively, with 8 bases between them. The covered CDR3 bases are TGTGCCAGCAGTCCTAATCGCTACGAG. Translating it yields CASSPNRYE. The entire CDR3 is CASSPNRYEQYF.

Turning to this clone: The read ends 3 residues shy of where the CDR3 ends; the end is completed using the germline J gene. This chain joins TRBV9 and TRBJ2-3, with 9 bases that match TRBD2. The J segment lost 4 bases and the V segment lost 0 bases, leaving 6 bases of the junction unmatched. Per germline, CDR1 SGDLS and CDR2 YYNGEE. The CDR3 covers 16 residues. CDR3 DNA, as far as it was read: TGTGCCAGCAGCGTAGGAACGCGGGAGGGGGCAGATACG. Protein product: CASSVGTREGADT. The complete CDR3 protein is CASSVGTREGADTQYF.

On this clone: Read data end 3 residues before the CDR3 end; the end is taken from the germline J gene. The chain has TRBV2 and TRBJ2-1, with a possible D match to TRBD1 (6 bases). Germline V gene lookup returns CDR1 SNHLY and CDR2 FYNNEI. V shed 4 bases and J shed 8 bases, with 21 bases lying between them. The CDR3 is made up of 16 amino acids. The sequenced CDR3 bases are TGTGCCAGCAGTGGGCACCCGGGACAAGGCGTTGATGAG. Translating it yields CASSGHPGQGVDE. The full CDR3 is CASSGHPGQGVDEQFF.

Worth noting for this clone: Sequencing ends 3 residues short of the CDR3 end; the germline J gene provides the rest. J is TRBJ2-1 and V is TRBV6-1; 10 positions match TRBD2. The V gene end was trimmed by 2 bases and the J gene end by 5 bases; junction bases not matched to a gene: 3. This CDR3 has 15 amino acids. Germline CDR1 MNHNS, CDR2 SASEGT. The CDR3 DNA, read in part, is TGTGCCAGCAGTGAAATAGCGGGAGGTCACAATGAG. Amino acids: CASSEIAGGHNE. The full CDR3 is CASSEIAGGHNEQFF.

In regard to this clone: Read data end 3 residues before the CDR3 end; the end is taken from the germline J gene. The chain recombines TRBV7-9 with TRBJ1-4, with D possibly matching TRBD1 (5 bases). The V gene's germline CDR1 is SEHNR and CDR2 FQNEAQ (reference sequence). With 5 bases removed from V and 6 bases from J, the gap between germline ends came to 13 bases. The CDR3 consists of 14 residues. The CDR3 spells CASSPQGSDEKLFF. Partial CDR3 DNA: TGTGCCAGCAGCCCCCAGGGAAGCGATGAAAAA.

A word on this clone: The CDR3 end is not reached by the read, which stops 3 residues before it; the germline J gene fills it in. The V and J genes are TRBV19 and TRBJ1-2; D is unresolved. The CDR3 totals 11 residues. The germline V gene has CDR1 LNHDA and CDR2 SQIVND (reference sequence). Trimming removed 8 bases at V and 2 bases at J, with 6 bases between. CDR3 bases read: TGTGCCAGTTCAGGAAACTATGGC. Translated: CASSGNYG. The entire CDR3 protein reads CASSGNYGYTF.

As concerns this clone: The sequence runs out 3 residues before the end of the CDR3; the remainder is reconstructed from the germline J gene. The V gene is TRBV2, the J gene TRBJ2-7, with D perhaps TRBD2 (5 bases). V was clipped by 5 bases and J by 6 bases, with 14 bases between them. This CDR3 has 13 residues. CDR1 is SNHLY, CDR2 FYNNEI, per germline. Partial CDR3 DNA: TGTGCCAGCAGTCTTGTCACTCGGGGCGAG. Translating gives CASSLVTRGE. The entire CDR3 reads CASSLVTRGEQYF.

Turning to this clone: From the germline J gene comes the end of the CDR3, since the read stops 3 residues before it. This specimen includes other DNA sequences encoding the same CDR3. The chain uses TRBV19 and TRBJ2-1; D uncertain. CDR1 and CDR2 from the germline V gene are LNHDA and SQIVND (reference sequence). The ends were cut back, 3 bases at V and 7 bases at J, with 10 bases in the middle. The CDR3 extends over 13 amino acids. CDR3 DNA, as far as it was read: TGTGCCAGTAGTATCACACCTTATAATGAG. It specifies CASSITPYNE. The CDR3, in full, reads CASSITPYNEQFF.

Concerning this clone itself: The read ends 3 residues before the CDR3 terminus; that terminus is restored from the germline J gene. The chain uses TRBV7-9 and TRBJ1-2, with D maybe TRBD1 (5 bases). The CDR3 extends over 13 amino acids. Germline V lookup: CDR1 SEHNR, CDR2 FQNEAQ (reference sequence). This CDR3 is CASSFRATDTYTF. The DNA read from the CDR3 is TGTGCCAGCAGCTTCAGGGCCACAGATACC. The full variable domain, its missing parts supplied by reference TRBV7-9 and TRBJ1-2, is DTGVSQNPRHKITKRGQNVTFRCDPISEHNRLYWYRQTLGQGPEFLTYFQNEAQLEKSRLLSDRFSAERPKGSFSTLEIQRTEQGDSAMYLCASSFRATDTYTFGSGTRLTVV.

Turning to this clone: Read data end 3 residues before the CDR3 end; the end is taken from the germline J gene. The rearrangement uses TRBV9 and TRBJ2-3; the match to TRBD2 covers 16 bases. V shed 6 bases and J 2 bases; nucleotides not matched to a gene: 6. The CDR3 consists of 17 residues. Per germline, CDR1 SGDLS and CDR2 YYNGEE. The covered CDR3 bases are TGTGCCAGCACCGGGACTAGCGGGAGGGCCCCCACAGATACG. Translated: CASTGTSGRAPTDT. The full-length CDR3 reads as CASTGTSGRAPTDTQYF.

Regarding this clone: The read falls 3 residues short of the CDR3 end, and the missing part is taken from the germline J gene. The rearrangement joins TRBV6-2 or TRBV6-3 to TRBJ1-1; D is ambiguous. V gave up 11 bases and J gave up 1 base, with 14 bases separating them. Germline V gene sequence: CDR1 MNHEY, CDR2 SVGEGT. The CDR3 extends over 13 amino acids. Partial CDR3 DNA: TGTGCCCACATGAGGGCGGGGAACACTGAA. It specifies CAHMRAGNTE. The full CDR3 sequence reads CAHMRAGNTEAFF.

Judged by frequency, this clone is medium-sized (0.01 to 0.1%). The missing CDR3 end, 3 residues past where the read stops, is filled in from the germline J gene. The gene calls are TRBV7-4 and TRBJ2-3, with 7 bases fitting TRBD1. The germline CDR1 and CDR2 sequences are SGHVT and SQSDAQ. The junction had 19 bases not matched to a gene; V was cut back by 5 bases and J by 5 bases. CDR3 length: 18 amino acids. The CDR3 DNA, read in part, is TGTGCCAGCAGCGCGCAAACGCTAAGCAGGGGGTCTAAAGATACG. Amino acid sequence: CASSAQTLSRGSKDT. The complete CDR3 reads CASSAQTLSRGSKDTQYF.

Notes on this clone: Read sequence stops 3 residues before the CDR3 end, and the germline J gene provides the missing end. V is TRBV20-1 and J is TRBJ1-2, with 12 bases fitting TRBD1. This CDR3 spans 14 amino acids. Germline CDR1 DFQATT, CDR2 SNEGSKA (reference sequence). V lost 6 bases to trimming and J lost 6 bases; unmatched junction nucleotides: 8. CDR3: CSAEGDRGRDGYTF. The CDR3 bases that were read are TGCAGTGCAGAGGGGGACAGGGGGCGGGATGGC.

Of note for this clone: A junction end diverges from the germline sequence, so it may reflect a read error. The read halts 3 residues ahead of the CDR3 end, with the missing end drawn from the germline J gene. The J gene is TRBJ2-3, the V gene TRBV4-2, with 9 nucleotides matching TRBD2. This CDR3 is 18 amino acids long. The germline V gene encodes CDR1 LGHNA and CDR2 YNFKEQ. Partial CDR3 DNA: TGCGCCAGCAGCCAAGCCCCGACTTTAGCGGGGGCCACAGATACG. Amino acids: CASSQAPTLAGATDT. The full CDR3 protein reads CASSQAPTLAGATDTQYF.

On this clone: The CDR3 end lies 3 residues beyond the end of the read and is filled in from the germline J gene. The chain couples TRBV18 to TRBJ1-2; no clear D. The germline V gene encodes CDR1 KGHSH and CDR2 LQKENI. This CDR3 spans 15 amino acids. The part of the CDR3 DNA that was read is TGTGCCAGCTCACCCACTAGCGGAGTGTACAATGAC. Translating gives CASSPTSGVYND. The entire CDR3 sequence reads CASSPTSGVYNDYTF. The entire variable domain, with the rest obtained from reference TRBV18 and TRBJ1-2, is as follows: NAGVMQNPRHLVRRRGQEARLRCSPMKGHSHVYWYRQLPEEGLKFMVYLQKENIIDESGMPKERFSAEFPKEGPSILRIQQVVRGDSAAYFCASSPTSGVYNDYTFGSGTRLTVV.

Details on this clone: The read terminates 3 residues before the CDR3 end, so the remaining end is supplied by the germline J gene. This rearrangement joins TRBV19 to TRBJ2-3; D is unclear. V lost 8 bases, J lost 0 bases, and 9 bases lay in between. This CDR3 contains 13 residues. CDR1 LNHDA and CDR2 SQIVND come from the germline V gene (reference sequence). The CDR3 spells CASALQSTDTQYF. The covered CDR3 bases are TGTGCCAGTGCCCTACAGAGCACAGATACG.

The CDR3 is CASSQLAGGQETQYF. The part of the CDR3 DNA that was read is TGTGCCAGCAGTCAACTAGCGGGAGGGCAAGAGACC. This rearrangement joins TRBV7-2 to TRBJ2-5; TRBD2 matches 13 bases. The read ends 3 residues shy of where the CDR3 ends; the end is completed using the germline J gene. Germline V lookup: CDR1 SGHTA, CDR2 FQGNSA. V dropped 6 bases and J dropped 2; count of bases not matched to a gene: 3. This CDR3 has 15 amino acids.

This clone is classed as medium-sized by frequency. The read terminates 3 residues before the CDR3 end, so the remaining end is supplied by the germline J gene. The chain employs TRBV2 and TRBJ2-5; TRBD2 matches 11 bases. Per germline, CDR1 SNHLY and CDR2 FYNNEI. CDR3 length equals 16 residues. V was pared by 4 bases and J by 4 bases, with 8 bases of the junction left unmatched. CDR3 DNA (partial): TGTGCCAGCAGTGGGTCACTAGCGGGAGTGGGAGAGACC. It codes for CASSGSLAGVGET. The whole CDR3 protein reads CASSGSLAGVGETQYF.

As for this clone: The read ends 3 residues shy of where the CDR3 ends; the end is completed using the germline J gene. The rearrangement links TRBV20-1 to TRBJ2-1, with 9 bases lining up with TRBD2. Trimming cost V 1 base and J 6 bases; bases outside gene matches: 7. The CDR3 runs 15 residues. The germline V gene has CDR1 DFQATT and CDR2 SNEGSKA (reference sequence). The CDR3 here is CSARVPSGVRNEQFF. The part of the CDR3 DNA that was read is TGCAGTGCTAGAGTTCCTAGCGGGGTCCGCAATGAG.

On this clone: The read ends 3 residues early relative to the CDR3; the germline J gene fills the gap. V usage is TRBV3-1 (or the pseudogene TRBV3-2) and J usage is TRBJ1-2, with D tentatively TRBD1 (5 bases). V lost 2 bases to trimming and J lost 4 bases, with 8 bases between them. The CDR3 covers 13 residues. Germline lookup yields CDR1 LGHDT and CDR2 YNNKEL (reference sequence). CDR3 DNA, as far as it was read: TGTGCCAGCAGCCAACAGGGTGGCTATGGC. It is translated as CASSQQGGYG. The whole CDR3 sequence is CASSQQGGYGYTF.

Worth noting for this clone: The missing CDR3 end, 3 residues past where the read stops, is filled in from the germline J gene. This rearrangement joins TRBV11-2 to TRBJ2-7, with 7 nucleotides matching TRBD2. Germline V gene data show CDR1 as SGHAT and CDR2 as FQNNGV. V lost 2 bases to trimming and J lost 3 bases; unmatched junction nucleotides: 4. The CDR3 totals 14 residues. The CDR3 sequence: CASSLWGEGYEQYF. CDR3 DNA, as far as it was read: TGTGCCAGCAGCTTATGGGGGGAGGGCTACGAG.